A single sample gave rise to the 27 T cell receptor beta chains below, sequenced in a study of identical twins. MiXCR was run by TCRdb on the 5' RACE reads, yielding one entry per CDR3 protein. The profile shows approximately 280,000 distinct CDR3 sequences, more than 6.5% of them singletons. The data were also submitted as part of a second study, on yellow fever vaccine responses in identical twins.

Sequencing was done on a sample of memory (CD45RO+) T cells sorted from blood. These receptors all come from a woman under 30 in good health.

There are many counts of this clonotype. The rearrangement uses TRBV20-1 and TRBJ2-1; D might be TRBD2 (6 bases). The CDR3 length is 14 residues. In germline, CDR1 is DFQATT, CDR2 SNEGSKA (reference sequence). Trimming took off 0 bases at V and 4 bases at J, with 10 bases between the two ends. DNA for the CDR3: TGCAGTGCTAGAGAACTAGCACCTTACAATGAGCAGTTCTTC. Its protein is CSARELAPYNEQFF.

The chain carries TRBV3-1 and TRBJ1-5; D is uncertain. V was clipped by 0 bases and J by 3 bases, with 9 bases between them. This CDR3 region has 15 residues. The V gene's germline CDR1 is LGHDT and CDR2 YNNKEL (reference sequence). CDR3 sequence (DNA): TGTGCCAGCAGCCAAGATGTGCAGCTCAATCAGCCCCAGCATTTT. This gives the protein CASSQDVQLNQPQHF.

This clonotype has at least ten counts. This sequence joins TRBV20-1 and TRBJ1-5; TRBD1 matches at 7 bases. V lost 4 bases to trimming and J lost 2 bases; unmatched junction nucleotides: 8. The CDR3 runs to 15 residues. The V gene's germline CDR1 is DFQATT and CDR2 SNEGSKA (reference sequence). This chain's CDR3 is CSATPGQVRNQPQHF. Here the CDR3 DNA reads TGCAGTGCTACCCCAGGACAGGTTCGCAATCAGCCCCAGCATTTT.

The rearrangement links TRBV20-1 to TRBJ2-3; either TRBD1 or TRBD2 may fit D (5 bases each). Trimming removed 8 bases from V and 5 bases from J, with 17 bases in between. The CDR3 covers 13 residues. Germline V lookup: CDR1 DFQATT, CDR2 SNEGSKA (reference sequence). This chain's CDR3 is CSPVGALLDTQYF. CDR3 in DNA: TGCAGTCCCGTCGGGGCACTTCTAGATACGCAGTATTTT.

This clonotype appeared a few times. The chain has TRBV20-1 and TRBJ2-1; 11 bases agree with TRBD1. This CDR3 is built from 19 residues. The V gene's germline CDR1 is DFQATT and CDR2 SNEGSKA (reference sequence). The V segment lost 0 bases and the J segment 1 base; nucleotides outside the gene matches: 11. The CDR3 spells CSARDIGVGTGGSYNEQFF. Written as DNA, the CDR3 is TGCAGTGCTAGAGATATCGGTGTCGGGACAGGGGGTTCCTACAATGAGCAGTTCTTC.

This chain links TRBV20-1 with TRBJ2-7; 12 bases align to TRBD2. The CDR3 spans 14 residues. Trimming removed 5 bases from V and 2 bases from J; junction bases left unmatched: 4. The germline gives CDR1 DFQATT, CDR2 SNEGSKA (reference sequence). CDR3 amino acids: CSAEGLAGTYEQYF. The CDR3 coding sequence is TGCAGTGCTGAAGGACTAGCGGGAACCTACGAGCAGTACTTC.

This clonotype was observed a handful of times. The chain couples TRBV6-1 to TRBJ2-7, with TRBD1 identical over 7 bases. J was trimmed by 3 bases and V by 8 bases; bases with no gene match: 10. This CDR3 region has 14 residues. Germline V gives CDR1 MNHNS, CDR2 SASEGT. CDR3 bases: TGTGCCAGCTCTGTGCTCTCAGGGGGCTACGAGCAGTACTTC. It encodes CASSVLSGGYEQYF.

In DNA, the CDR3 is TGCAGTATCTTAAGGGTTTCTGAAGCTTTCTTT. Residues: CSILRVSEAFF. The chain is built from TRBV20-1 and TRBJ1-1; D is undetermined. This CDR3 contains 11 residues. The V gene lost 8 bases and the J gene lost 6 bases, with 13 bases spanning the gap. Looked up from germline, CDR1 is DFQATT and CDR2 is SNEGSKA (reference sequence).

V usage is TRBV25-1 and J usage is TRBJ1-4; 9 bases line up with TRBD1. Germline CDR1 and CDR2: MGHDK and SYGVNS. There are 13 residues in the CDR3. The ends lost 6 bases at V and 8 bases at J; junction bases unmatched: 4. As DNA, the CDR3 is TGTGCCAGCAGACAGGGGGCTGGAGAAAAACTGTTTTTT. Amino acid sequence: CASRQGAGEKLFF.

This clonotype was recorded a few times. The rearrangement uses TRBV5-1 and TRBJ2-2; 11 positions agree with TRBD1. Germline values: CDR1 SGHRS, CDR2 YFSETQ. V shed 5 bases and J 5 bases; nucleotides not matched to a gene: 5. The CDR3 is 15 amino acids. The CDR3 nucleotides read TGCGCCAGCAGTAGGGACAGGGGGAGAACCGGGGAGCTGTTTTTT. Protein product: CASSRDRGRTGELFF.

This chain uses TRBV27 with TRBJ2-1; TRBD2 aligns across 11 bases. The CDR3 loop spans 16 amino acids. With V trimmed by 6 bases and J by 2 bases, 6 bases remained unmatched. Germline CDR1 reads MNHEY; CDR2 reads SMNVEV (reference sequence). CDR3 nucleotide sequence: TGTGCCAGCAGCCCCTTACTAGCGGGGGCCTACAATGAGCAGTTCTTC. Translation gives CASSPLLAGAYNEQFF.

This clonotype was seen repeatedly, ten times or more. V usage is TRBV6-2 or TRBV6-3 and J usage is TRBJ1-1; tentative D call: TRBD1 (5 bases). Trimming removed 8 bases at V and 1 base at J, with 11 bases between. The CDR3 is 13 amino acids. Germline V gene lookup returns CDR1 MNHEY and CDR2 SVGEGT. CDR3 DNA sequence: TGTGCCAGCGGACCTCAGGGGAACACTGAAGCTTTCTTT. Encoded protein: CASGPQGNTEAFF.

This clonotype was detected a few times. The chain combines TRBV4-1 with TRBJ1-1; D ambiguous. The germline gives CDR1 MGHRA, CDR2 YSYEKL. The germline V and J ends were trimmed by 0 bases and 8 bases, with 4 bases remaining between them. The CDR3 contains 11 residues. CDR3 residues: CASSQDQEAFF. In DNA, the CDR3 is TGCGCCAGCAGCCAAGATCAGGAAGCTTTCTTT.

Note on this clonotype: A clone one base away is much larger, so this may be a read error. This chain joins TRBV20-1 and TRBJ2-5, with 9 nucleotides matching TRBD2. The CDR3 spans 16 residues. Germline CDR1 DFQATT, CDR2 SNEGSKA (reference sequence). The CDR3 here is CCARGVAGELQETQYF. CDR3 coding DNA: TGCTGTGCTAGAGGGGTAGCGGGAGAGTTGCAAGAGACCCAGTACTTC.

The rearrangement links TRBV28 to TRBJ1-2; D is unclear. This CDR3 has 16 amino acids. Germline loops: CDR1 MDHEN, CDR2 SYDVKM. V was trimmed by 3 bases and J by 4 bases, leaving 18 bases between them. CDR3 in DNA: TGTGCCAGCAGTTTGAGCGTTGGTCCGCTGGGCTATGGCTACACCTTC. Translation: CASSLSVGPLGYGYTF.

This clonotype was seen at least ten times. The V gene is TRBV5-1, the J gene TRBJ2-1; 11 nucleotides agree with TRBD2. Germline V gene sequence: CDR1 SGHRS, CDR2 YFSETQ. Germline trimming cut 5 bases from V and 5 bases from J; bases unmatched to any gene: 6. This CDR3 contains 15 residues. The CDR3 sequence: CASRGGLAENNEQFF. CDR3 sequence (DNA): TGCGCCAGCAGGGGGGGACTAGCGGAAAACAATGAGCAGTTCTTC.

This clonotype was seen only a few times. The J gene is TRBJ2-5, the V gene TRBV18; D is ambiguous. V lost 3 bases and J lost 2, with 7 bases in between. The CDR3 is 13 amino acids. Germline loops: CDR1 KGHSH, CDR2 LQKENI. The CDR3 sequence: CASSPMGQETQYF. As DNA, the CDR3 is TGTGCCAGCTCACCTATGGGTCAAGAGACCCAGTACTTC.

CDR3 sequence reads: CASSQEGGGEQFF. Here the CDR3 DNA reads TGTGCCAGCAGCCAAGAGGGGGGGGGTGAGCAGTTCTTC. The chain joins TRBV3-1 to TRBJ2-1, with TRBD2 identical over 7 bases. Germline V CDR1 and CDR2: LGHDT, YNNKEL (reference sequence). The CDR3 extends over 13 amino acids. Trimming took 0 bases from V and 9 from J; bases not matched to a gene: 2.

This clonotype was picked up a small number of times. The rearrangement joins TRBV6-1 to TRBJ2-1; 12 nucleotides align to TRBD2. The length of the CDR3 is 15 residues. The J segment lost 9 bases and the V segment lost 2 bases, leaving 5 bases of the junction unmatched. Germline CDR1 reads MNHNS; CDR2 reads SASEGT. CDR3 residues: CASSEKLAGGFEQFF. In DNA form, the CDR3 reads TGTGCCAGCAGTGAAAAACTAGCGGGAGGTTTTGAGCAGTTCTTC.

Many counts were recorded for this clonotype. The CDR3 is CASSRSLDTGELFF. As DNA, the CDR3 is TGTGCCAGCAGTCGGTCCTTGGACACCGGGGAGCTGTTTTTT. V and J are TRBV12-3 or TRBV12-4 and TRBJ2-2, with D unclear. This CDR3 region has 14 residues. Deletions cut 5 bases from V and 3 bases from J, with 10 bases between.

CDR3 amino acids: CSATAAVQETQYF. The CDR3, as DNA: TGCAGTGCTACAGCGGCGGTCCAAGAGACCCAGTACTTC. This chain connects TRBV20-1 to TRBJ2-5; TRBD2 might be the D (5 bases). CDR1 DFQATT and CDR2 SNEGSKA come from the germline V gene (reference sequence). This CDR3 has 13 amino acids. Trimming cost V 4 bases and J 1 base, with 10 bases left between them.

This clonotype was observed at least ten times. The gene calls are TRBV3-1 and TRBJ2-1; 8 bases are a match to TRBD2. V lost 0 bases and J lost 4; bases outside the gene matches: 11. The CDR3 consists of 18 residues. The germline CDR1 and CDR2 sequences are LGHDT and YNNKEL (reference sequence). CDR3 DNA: TGTGCCAGCAGCCAAGACGGTTATAGCGGGAAAAGGTACAATGAGCAGTTCTTC. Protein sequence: CASSQDGYSGKRYNEQFF.

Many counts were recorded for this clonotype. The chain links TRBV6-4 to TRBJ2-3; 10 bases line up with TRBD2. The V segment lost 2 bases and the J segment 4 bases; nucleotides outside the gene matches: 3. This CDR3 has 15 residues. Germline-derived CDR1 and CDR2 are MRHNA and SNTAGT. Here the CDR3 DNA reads TGTGCCAGCAGTGACAGCGGGGGGGCCTCAGATACGCAGTATTTT. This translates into CASSDSGGASDTQYF.

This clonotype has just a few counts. CDR3 amino acids: CASSPGGQGFIQYF. The CDR3 DNA follows: TGTGCCAGCAGCCCCGGGGGTCAGGGATTCATTCAGTACTTC. This chain joins TRBV28 and TRBJ2-4; a weak D match, TRBD2 (6 bases). CDR1 and CDR2 from the germline V gene are MDHEN and SYDVKM. Between the trimmed V and J ends, which lost 6 bases and 9 bases, there was a span of 18 bases. The CDR3 length is 14 residues.

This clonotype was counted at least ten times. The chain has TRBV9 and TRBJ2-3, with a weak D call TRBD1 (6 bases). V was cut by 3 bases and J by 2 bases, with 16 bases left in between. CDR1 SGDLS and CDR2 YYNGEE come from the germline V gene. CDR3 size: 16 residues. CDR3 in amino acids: CASSAHRASFTDTQYF. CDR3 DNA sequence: TGTGCCAGCAGCGCGCACAGGGCCTCCTTCACAGATACGCAGTATTTT.

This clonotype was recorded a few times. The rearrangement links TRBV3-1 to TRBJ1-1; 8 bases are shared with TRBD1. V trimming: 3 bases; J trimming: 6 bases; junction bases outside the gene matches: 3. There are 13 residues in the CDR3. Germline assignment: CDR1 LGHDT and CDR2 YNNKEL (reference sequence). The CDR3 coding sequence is TGTGCCAGCAGCCAGACAGGGGCGGCTGAAGCTTTCTTT. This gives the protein CASSQTGAAEAFF.

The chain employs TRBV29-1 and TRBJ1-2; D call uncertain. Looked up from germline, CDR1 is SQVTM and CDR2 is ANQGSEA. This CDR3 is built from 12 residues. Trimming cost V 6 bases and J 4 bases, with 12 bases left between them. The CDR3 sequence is CSVGEVGYGYTF. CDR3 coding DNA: TGCAGCGTCGGGGAGGTTGGCTATGGCTACACCTTC.